A selection of T cell receptor beta chains follows, all from one sample in a study of blood T cell repertoires in COVID-19. Produced via immunoSEQ multiplex PCR; TCRdb's table is partial and in-frame only. This sample has approximately 310,000 clones, with around 84% found just once. Sequenced material: PBMCs or T cells enriched from blood (not recorded which). These receptors originate from a woman in her twenties or thirties who had been exposed to COVID-19. Each CDR3 is given with its conserved first and last residue. D genes are given only for firm matches. Where a row states a size, it is once, few, many or the class of an expanded clone; other rows omit it.

cdr3_aa: CASSQSMQYTGELFF; cdr3_nt: TGTGCCAGCAGCCAAAGCATGCAATACACCGGGGAGCTGTTTTTT; v_call: TRBV3-1/TRBV3-2; j_call: TRBJ2-2; clone_size: .; d_call: .
cdr3_aa: CASRIGQGNTGELFF; cdr3_nt: TGTGCCAGCAGGATCGGACAGGGGAACACCGGGGAGCTGTTTTTT; v_call: TRBV2; j_call: TRBJ2-2; clone_size: .; d_call: TRBD1
cdr3_aa: CASSDRGLYEQYF; cdr3_nt: TGTGCCAGCAGTGACAGGGGGCTCTACGAGCAGTACTTC; v_call: TRBV2; j_call: TRBJ2-7; clone_size: .; d_call: TRBD1
cdr3_aa: CASSVVGQAETQYF; cdr3_nt: TGTGCCAGCAGCGTAGTGGGACAAGCGGAGACCCAGTACTTC; v_call: TRBV9; j_call: TRBJ2-5; clone_size: .; d_call: .
cdr3_aa: CASSFLRDRRTDTQYF; cdr3_nt: TGTGCCAGCAGCTTCCTACGGGACAGGCGCACAGATACGCAGTATTTT; v_call: TRBV7-9; j_call: TRBJ2-3; clone_size: .; d_call: TRBD1
cdr3_aa: CASSYSRESYNEQFF; cdr3_nt: TGTGCCAGCAGTTACTCCCGGGAATCCTACAATGAGCAGTTCTTC; v_call: TRBV6-2/TRBV6-3; j_call: TRBJ2-1; clone_size: .; d_call: .
cdr3_aa: CASSQPTDVYNSPLHF; cdr3_nt: TGTGCCAGCAGCCAACCGACAGACGTGTATAATTCACCCCTCCACTTT; v_call: TRBV3-1/TRBV3-2; j_call: TRBJ1-6; clone_size: .; d_call: .
cdr3_aa: CASSEMSRQPNQPQHF; cdr3_nt: TGTGCCAGCAGTGAAATGTCCCGACAGCCCAATCAGCCCCAGCATTTT; v_call: TRBV6-1; j_call: TRBJ1-5; clone_size: .; d_call: .
cdr3_aa: CASSSGLAVLAKNIQYF; cdr3_nt: TGTGCCAGCAGCTCTGGACTAGCGGTTCTAGCCAAAAACATTCAGTACTTC; v_call: TRBV7-9; j_call: TRBJ2-4; clone_size: once; d_call: TRBD2
cdr3_aa: CATSVGAWGGGELFF; cdr3_nt: TGTGCCACCAGTGTCGGAGCGTGGGGCGGCGGGGAGCTGTTTTTT; v_call: TRBV24-1; j_call: TRBJ2-2; clone_size: .; d_call: .
cdr3_aa: CATMNPTGSREKLFF; cdr3_nt: TGTGCCACCATGAACCCGACAGGGAGCCGGGAAAAACTGTTTTTT; v_call: TRBV28; j_call: TRBJ1-4; clone_size: few; d_call: TRBD1
cdr3_aa: CASSPGQETQYF; cdr3_nt: TGTGCCAGCTCACCCGGGCAAGAGACCCAGTACTTC; v_call: TRBV18; j_call: TRBJ2-5; clone_size: .; d_call: .
cdr3_aa: CASSQEILGGTYSNQPQHF; cdr3_nt: TGCGCCAGCAGCCAAGAAATTCTCGGGGGTACCTATAGCAATCAGCCCCAGCATTTT; v_call: TRBV4-1; j_call: TRBJ1-5; clone_size: .; d_call: .
cdr3_aa: CASSLAGQGSGNTIYF; cdr3_nt: TGTGCCAGCAGTTTGGCCGGTCAGGGCTCTGGAAACACCATATATTTT; v_call: TRBV28; j_call: TRBJ1-3; clone_size: .; d_call: .
cdr3_aa: CASSLSGVNSGNTIYF; cdr3_nt: TGTGCCAGCAGTTTAAGCGGGGTCAACTCTGGAAACACCATATATTTT; v_call: TRBV28; j_call: TRBJ1-3; clone_size: .; d_call: .
cdr3_aa: CASSRGQRSSYEQYF; cdr3_nt: TGTGCCAGCAGCCGCGGGCAGAGGAGCTCCTACGAGCAGTACTTC; v_call: TRBV7-9; j_call: TRBJ2-7; clone_size: .; d_call: .
cdr3_aa: CASSSGQLSSYEQYF; cdr3_nt: TGTGCCAGCAGTTCTGGACAGTTGAGCTCCTACGAGCAGTACTTC; v_call: TRBV28; j_call: TRBJ2-7; clone_size: .; d_call: .
cdr3_aa: CASLGRARYEQYF; cdr3_nt: TGTGCCAGCCTCGGCAGGGCGCGCTACGAGCAGTACTTC; v_call: TRBV12-3/TRBV12-4; j_call: TRBJ2-7; clone_size: .; d_call: .
cdr3_aa: CASSLSFSGNTIYF; cdr3_nt: TGTGCCAGCAGCTTATCCTTCTCTGGAAACACCATATATTTT; v_call: TRBV11-2; j_call: TRBJ1-3; clone_size: .; d_call: .
cdr3_aa: CASSQIGLRQEQFF; cdr3_nt: TGCGCCAGCAGCCAGATTGGACTCCGCCAAGAGCAGTTCTTC; v_call: TRBV4-3; j_call: TRBJ2-1; clone_size: .; d_call: .
cdr3_aa: CASSDVIEAFF; cdr3_nt: TGTGCCAGCAGTGATGTAATTGAAGCTTTCTTT; v_call: TRBV2; j_call: TRBJ1-1; clone_size: once; d_call: .
cdr3_aa: CASSPSGYEKLFF; cdr3_nt: TGTGCCAGCTCACCTTCCGGTTATGAAAAACTGTTTTTT; v_call: TRBV18; j_call: TRBJ1-4; clone_size: .; d_call: .
cdr3_aa: CASSIISGTGRNEQYF; cdr3_nt: TGTGCCAGTAGTATTATATCCGGGACAGGGAGGAACGAGCAGTACTTC; v_call: TRBV19; j_call: TRBJ2-7; clone_size: .; d_call: TRBD1
cdr3_aa: CASSLVVAGAYNEQFF; cdr3_nt: TGTGCCAGCAGCTTAGTTGTGGCGGGGGCATACAATGAGCAGTTCTTC; v_call: TRBV7-9; j_call: TRBJ2-1; clone_size: .; d_call: .
cdr3_aa: CASRFLSTGSGNTIYF; cdr3_nt: TGTGCCAGCAGGTTTCTCTCGACAGGGTCTGGAAACACCATATATTTT; v_call: TRBV21-1; j_call: TRBJ1-3; clone_size: .; d_call: .
cdr3_aa: CATSWTSGQETQYF; cdr3_nt: TGTGCCACCAGCTGGACTAGCGGACAAGAGACCCAGTACTTC; v_call: TRBV15; j_call: TRBJ2-5; clone_size: .; d_call: TRBD2
cdr3_aa: CAISANPGQGADEQFF; cdr3_nt: TGTGCCATCAGTGCTAACCCGGGACAGGGGGCCGATGAGCAGTTCTTC; v_call: TRBV10-3; j_call: TRBJ2-1; clone_size: .; d_call: TRBD1
cdr3_aa: CASSSYRDLQETQYF; cdr3_nt: TGTGCCAGCAGCTCCTACCGGGACTTGCAAGAGACCCAGTACTTC; v_call: TRBV5-6; j_call: TRBJ2-5; clone_size: .; d_call: .
cdr3_aa: CASSAGLAGGPGQETQYF; cdr3_nt: TGTGCCAGCAGCGCAGGACTAGCGGGGGGGCCGGGCCAAGAGACCCAGTACTTC; v_call: TRBV9; j_call: TRBJ2-5; clone_size: .; d_call: TRBD2
cdr3_aa: CASRLRVSDTQYF; cdr3_nt: TGTGCCAGCAGACTACGGGTTTCAGATACGCAGTATTTT; v_call: TRBV28; j_call: TRBJ2-3; clone_size: .; d_call: .
cdr3_aa: CASSLSSYGYTF; cdr3_nt: TGTGCCAGCAGTTTATCCTCCTATGGCTACACCTTC; v_call: TRBV28; j_call: TRBJ1-2; clone_size: .; d_call: .
cdr3_aa: CASSLKGGTGTQYF; cdr3_nt: TGTGCTAGCAGCTTAAAAGGAGGGACCGGGACCCAGTACTTC; v_call: TRBV7-7; j_call: TRBJ2-5; clone_size: .; d_call: .
cdr3_aa: CASSPRGANYGYTF; cdr3_nt: TGTGCCAGCAGCCCTCGAGGAGCTAACTATGGCTACACCTTC; v_call: TRBV11-2; j_call: TRBJ1-2; clone_size: .; d_call: .
cdr3_aa: CAISEKLGSGTTGYEQYF; cdr3_nt: TGTGCCATCAGTGAGAAGTTAGGCAGTGGGACTACCGGCTACGAGCAGTACTTC; v_call: TRBV10-3; j_call: TRBJ2-7; clone_size: .; d_call: TRBD2
cdr3_aa: CASSLAGQYNEQFF; cdr3_nt: TGTGCCAGCAGTTTAGCGGGGCAGTACAATGAGCAGTTCTTC; v_call: TRBV27; j_call: TRBJ2-1; clone_size: .; d_call: .
cdr3_aa: CASSRTSGIDEQFF; cdr3_nt: TGTGCCAGCAGTCGGACTAGCGGGATAGATGAGCAGTTCTTC; v_call: TRBV6-5; j_call: TRBJ2-1; clone_size: .; d_call: TRBD2
cdr3_aa: CASSYGPGTEAFF; cdr3_nt: TGTGCCAGCAGCTATGGGCCCGGCACTGAAGCTTTCTTT; v_call: TRBV7-3; j_call: TRBJ1-1; clone_size: once; d_call: .
cdr3_aa: CASTLGGNSPLHF; cdr3_nt: TGTGCCAGCACCCTGGGGGGGAATTCACCCCTCCACTTT; v_call: TRBV9; j_call: TRBJ1-6; clone_size: .; d_call: .
cdr3_aa: CASSLNRENNEQFF; cdr3_nt: TGCGCCAGCAGCTTGAACAGGGAAAACAATGAGCAGTTCTTC; v_call: TRBV5-1; j_call: TRBJ2-1; clone_size: .; d_call: .
cdr3_aa: CASTWGGYNSPLHF; cdr3_nt: TGCGCCAGCACCTGGGGAGGTTATAATTCACCCCTCCACTTT; v_call: TRBV5-1; j_call: TRBJ1-6; clone_size: .; d_call: .
cdr3_aa: CASSHEQGGQPQHF; cdr3_nt: TGCGCCAGCAGCCATGAACAGGGTGGGCAGCCCCAGCATTTT; v_call: TRBV4-3; j_call: TRBJ1-5; clone_size: .; d_call: .
cdr3_aa: CATREQVSSYEQYF; cdr3_nt: TGCGCCACTAGGGAACAGGTTAGCTCCTACGAGCAGTACTTC; v_call: TRBV5-1; j_call: TRBJ2-7; clone_size: once; d_call: .
cdr3_aa: CASSLAPNQGEKLFF; cdr3_nt: TGTGCCAGCAGCTTGGCTCCAAACCAGGGTGAAAAACTGTTTTTT; v_call: TRBV5-6; j_call: TRBJ1-4; clone_size: .; d_call: .
cdr3_aa: CASSPQQGRQETQYF; cdr3_nt: TGTGCCAGCAGTCCACAACAGGGGAGGCAAGAGACCCAGTACTTC; v_call: TRBV27; j_call: TRBJ2-5; clone_size: .; d_call: .
cdr3_aa: CASSPPSSTDTQYF; cdr3_nt: TGTGCCAGCTCACCACCGTCAAGCACAGATACGCAGTATTTT; v_call: TRBV18; j_call: TRBJ2-3; clone_size: .; d_call: .
cdr3_aa: CASKFELGGELFF; cdr3_nt: TGTGCCAGCAAATTTGAGCTAGGCGGGGAGCTGTTTTTT; v_call: TRBV2; j_call: TRBJ2-2; clone_size: .; d_call: .
cdr3_aa: CAWDRSDEKLFF; cdr3_nt: TGTGCCTGGGACCGTTCGGATGAAAAACTGTTTTTT; v_call: TRBV30; j_call: TRBJ1-4; clone_size: .; d_call: .
cdr3_aa: CAWRGGSGILDTQYF; cdr3_nt: TGTGCCTGGAGGGGGGGTAGCGGGATTTTAGATACGCAGTATTTT; v_call: TRBV30; j_call: TRBJ2-3; clone_size: .; d_call: TRBD2
cdr3_aa: CASSNGQGGRQPQHF; cdr3_nt: TGTGCCAGCAGTAACGGACAGGGGGGACGTCAGCCCCAGCATTTT; v_call: TRBV6-2/TRBV6-3; j_call: TRBJ1-5; clone_size: .; d_call: TRBD1